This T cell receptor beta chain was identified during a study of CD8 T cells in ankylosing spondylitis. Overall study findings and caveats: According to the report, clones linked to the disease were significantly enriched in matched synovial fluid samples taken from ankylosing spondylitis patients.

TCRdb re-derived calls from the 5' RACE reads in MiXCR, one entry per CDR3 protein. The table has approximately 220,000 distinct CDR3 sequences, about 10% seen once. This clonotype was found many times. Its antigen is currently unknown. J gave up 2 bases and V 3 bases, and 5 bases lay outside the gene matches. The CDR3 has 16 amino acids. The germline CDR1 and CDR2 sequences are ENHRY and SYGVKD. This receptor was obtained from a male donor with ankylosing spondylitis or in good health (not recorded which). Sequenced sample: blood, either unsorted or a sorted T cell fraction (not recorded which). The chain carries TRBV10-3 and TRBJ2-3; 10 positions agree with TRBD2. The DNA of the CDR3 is TGTGCCATCAGTGAAGGGCTAGCGGGGGCCACAGATACGCAGTATTTT. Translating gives CAISEGLAGATDTQYF.